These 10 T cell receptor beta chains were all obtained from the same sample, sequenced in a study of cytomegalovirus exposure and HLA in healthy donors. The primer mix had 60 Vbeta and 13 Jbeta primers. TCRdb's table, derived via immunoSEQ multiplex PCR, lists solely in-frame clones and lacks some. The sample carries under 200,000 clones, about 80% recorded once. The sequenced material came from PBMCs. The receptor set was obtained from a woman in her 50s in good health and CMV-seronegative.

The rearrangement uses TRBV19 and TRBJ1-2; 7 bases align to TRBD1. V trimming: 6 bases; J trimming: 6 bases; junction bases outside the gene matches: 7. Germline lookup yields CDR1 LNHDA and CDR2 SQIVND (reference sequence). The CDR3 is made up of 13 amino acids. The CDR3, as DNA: TGTGCCAGTAGAGGTGACAGGGCGGATGGCTACACCTTC. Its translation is CASRGDRADGYTF.

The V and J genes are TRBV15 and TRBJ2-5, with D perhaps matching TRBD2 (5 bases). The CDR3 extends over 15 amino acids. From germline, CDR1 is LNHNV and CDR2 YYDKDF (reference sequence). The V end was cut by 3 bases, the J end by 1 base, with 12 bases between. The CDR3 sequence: CATSSDGEFQETQYF. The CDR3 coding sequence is TGTGCCACCAGCAGCGACGGGGAGTTCCAAGAGACCCAGTACTTC.

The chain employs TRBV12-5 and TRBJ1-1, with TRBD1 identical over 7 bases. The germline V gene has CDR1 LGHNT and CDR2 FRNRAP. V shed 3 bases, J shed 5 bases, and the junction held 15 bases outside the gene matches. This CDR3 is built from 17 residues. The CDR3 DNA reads TGTGCTAGTGGTTTTACGTGGCAGGGGGTTTGGATTACTGAAGCTTTCTTT. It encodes CASGFTWQGVWITEAFF. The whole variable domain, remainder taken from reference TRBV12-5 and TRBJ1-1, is DARVTQTPRHKVTEMGQEVTMRCQPILGHNTVFWYRQTMMQGLELLAYFRNRAPLDDSGMPKDRFSAEMPDATLATLKIQPSEPRDSAVYFCASGFTWQGVWITEAFFGQGTRLTVV.

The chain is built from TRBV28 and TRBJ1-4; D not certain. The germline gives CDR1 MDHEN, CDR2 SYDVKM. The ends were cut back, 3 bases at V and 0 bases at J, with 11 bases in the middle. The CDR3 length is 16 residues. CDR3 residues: CASSFPPTATNEKLFF. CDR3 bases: TGTGCCAGCAGTTTCCCCCCCACTGCAACTAATGAAAAACTGTTTTTT.

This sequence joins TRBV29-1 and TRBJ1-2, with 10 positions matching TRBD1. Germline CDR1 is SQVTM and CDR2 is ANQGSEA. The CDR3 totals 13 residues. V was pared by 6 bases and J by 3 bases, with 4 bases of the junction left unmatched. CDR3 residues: CSVDGQGDYGYTF. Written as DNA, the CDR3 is TGCAGCGTGGACGGACAGGGGGACTATGGCTACACCTTC.

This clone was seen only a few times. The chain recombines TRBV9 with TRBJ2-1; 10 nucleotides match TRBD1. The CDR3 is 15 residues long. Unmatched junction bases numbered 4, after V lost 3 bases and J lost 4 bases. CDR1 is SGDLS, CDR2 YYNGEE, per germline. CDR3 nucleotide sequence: TGTGCCAGCAGCGCGGACAGGGGGACATACAATGAGCAGTTCTTC. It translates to CASSADRGTYNEQFF.

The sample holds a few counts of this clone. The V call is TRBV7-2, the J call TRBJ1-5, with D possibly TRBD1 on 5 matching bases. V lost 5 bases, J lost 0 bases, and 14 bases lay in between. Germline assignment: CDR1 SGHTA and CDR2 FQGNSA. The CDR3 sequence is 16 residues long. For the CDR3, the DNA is TGTGCCAGCAGCCCCCAAGGGGCCCTTAGCAATCAGCCCCAGCATTTT. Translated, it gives CASSPQGALSNQPQHF.

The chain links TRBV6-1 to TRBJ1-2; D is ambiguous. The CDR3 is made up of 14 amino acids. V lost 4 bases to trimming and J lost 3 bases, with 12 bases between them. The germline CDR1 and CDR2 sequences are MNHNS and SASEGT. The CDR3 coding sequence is TGTGCCAGCAGTGGGGTCGGGATTGACTATGGCTACACCTTC. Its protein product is CASSGVGIDYGYTF.

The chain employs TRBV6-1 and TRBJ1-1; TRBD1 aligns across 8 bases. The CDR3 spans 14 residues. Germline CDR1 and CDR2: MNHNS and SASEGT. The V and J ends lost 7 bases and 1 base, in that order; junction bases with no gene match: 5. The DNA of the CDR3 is TGTGCCAGCACCCTGGGACAGGAGAACACTGAAGCTTTCTTT. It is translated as CASTLGQENTEAFF.

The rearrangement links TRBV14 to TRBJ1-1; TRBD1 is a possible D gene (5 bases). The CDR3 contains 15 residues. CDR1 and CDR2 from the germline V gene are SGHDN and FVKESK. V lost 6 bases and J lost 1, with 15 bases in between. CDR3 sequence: CASSFQGLGNTEAFF. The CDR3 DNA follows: TGTGCCAGCAGTTTTCAGGGATTGGGGAACACTGAAGCTTTCTTT.